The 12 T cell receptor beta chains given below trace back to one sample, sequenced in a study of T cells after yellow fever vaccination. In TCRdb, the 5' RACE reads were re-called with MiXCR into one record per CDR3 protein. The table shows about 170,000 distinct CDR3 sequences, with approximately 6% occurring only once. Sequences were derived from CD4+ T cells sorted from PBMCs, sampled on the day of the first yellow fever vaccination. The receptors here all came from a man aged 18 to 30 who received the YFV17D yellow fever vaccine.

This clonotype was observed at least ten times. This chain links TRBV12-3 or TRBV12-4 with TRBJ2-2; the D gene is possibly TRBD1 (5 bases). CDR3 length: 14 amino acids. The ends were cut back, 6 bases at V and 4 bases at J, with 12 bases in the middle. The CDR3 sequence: CASSLRQITGELFF. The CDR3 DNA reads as TGTGCCAGCAGCCTAAGACAGATCACCGGGGAGCTGTTTTTT.

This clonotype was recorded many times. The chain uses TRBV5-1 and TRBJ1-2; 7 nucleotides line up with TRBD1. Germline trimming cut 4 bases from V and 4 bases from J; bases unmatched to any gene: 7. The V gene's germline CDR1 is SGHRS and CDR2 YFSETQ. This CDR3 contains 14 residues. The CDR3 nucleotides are TGCGCCAGCAGCCTTGGGGGACAGAGCTATGGCTACACCTTC. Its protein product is CASSLGGQSYGYTF.

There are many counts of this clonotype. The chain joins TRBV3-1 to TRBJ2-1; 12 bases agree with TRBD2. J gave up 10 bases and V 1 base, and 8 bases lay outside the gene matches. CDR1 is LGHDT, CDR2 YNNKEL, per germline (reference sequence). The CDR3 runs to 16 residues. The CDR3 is CASSQGKLAGGDEQFF. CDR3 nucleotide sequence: TGTGCCAGCAGCCAAGGAAAACTAGCGGGGGGTGACGAGCAGTTCTTC.

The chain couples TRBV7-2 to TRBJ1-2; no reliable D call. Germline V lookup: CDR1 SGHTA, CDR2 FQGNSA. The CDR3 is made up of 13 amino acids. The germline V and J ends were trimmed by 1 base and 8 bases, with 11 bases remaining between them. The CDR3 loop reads CASSLGAGIGYTF. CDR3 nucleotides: TGTGCCAGCAGCTTAGGGGCGGGTATCGGCTACACCTTC.

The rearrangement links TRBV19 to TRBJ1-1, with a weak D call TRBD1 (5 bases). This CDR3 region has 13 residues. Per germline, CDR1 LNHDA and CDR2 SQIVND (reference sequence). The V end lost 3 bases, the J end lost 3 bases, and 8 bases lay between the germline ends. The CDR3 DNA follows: TGTGCCAGTAGTATGGGGGAGGACACTGAAGCTTTCTTT. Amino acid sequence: CASSMGEDTEAFF.

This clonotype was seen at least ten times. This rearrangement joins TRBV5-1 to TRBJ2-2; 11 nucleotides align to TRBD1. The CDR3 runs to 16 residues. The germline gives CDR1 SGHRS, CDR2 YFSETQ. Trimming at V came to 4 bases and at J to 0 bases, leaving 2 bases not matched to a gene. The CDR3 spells CASSGDRGANTGELFF. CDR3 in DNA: TGCGCCAGCAGCGGGGACAGGGGGGCGAACACCGGGGAGCTGTTTTTT. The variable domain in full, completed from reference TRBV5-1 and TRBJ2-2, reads KAGVTQTPRYLIKTRGQQVTLSCSPISGHRSVSWYQQTPGQGLQFLFEYFSETQRNKGNFPGRFSGRQFSNSRSEMNVSTLELGDSALYLCASSGDRGANTGELFFGEGSRLTVL.

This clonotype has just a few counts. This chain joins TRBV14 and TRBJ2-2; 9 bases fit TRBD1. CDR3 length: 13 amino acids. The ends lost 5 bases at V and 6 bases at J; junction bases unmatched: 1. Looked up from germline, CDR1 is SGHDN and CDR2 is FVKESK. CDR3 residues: CASSYRGPGELFF. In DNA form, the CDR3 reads TGTGCCAGCAGCTACAGGGGGCCCGGGGAGCTGTTTTTT.

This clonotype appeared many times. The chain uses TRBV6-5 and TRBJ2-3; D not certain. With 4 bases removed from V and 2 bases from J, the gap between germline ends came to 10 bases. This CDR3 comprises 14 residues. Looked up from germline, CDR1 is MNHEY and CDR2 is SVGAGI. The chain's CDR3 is CASSSHQNTDTQYF. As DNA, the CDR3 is TGTGCCAGCAGTTCTCACCAGAACACAGATACGCAGTATTTT.

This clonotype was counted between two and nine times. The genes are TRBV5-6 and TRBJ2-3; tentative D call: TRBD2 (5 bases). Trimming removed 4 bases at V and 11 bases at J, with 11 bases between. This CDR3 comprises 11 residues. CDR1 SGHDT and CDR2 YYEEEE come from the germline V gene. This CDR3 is CASSRTVRQYF. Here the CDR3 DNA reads TGTGCCAGCAGCAGGACTGTGAGGCAGTATTTT.

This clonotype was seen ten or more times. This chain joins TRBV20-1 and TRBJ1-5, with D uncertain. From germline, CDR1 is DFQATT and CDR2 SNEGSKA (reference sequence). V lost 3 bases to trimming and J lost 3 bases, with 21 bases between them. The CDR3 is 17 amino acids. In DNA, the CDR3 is TGCAGTGCTAGGCCCCGGGCGGGCCGAGGCCCCAATCAGCCCCAGCATTTT. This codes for CSARPRAGRGPNQPQHF.

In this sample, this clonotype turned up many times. The CDR3 spells CASSLIGNIQYF. CDR3 DNA sequence: TGTGCCAGCAGCCTAATAGGGAACATTCAGTACTTC. The chain links TRBV7-2 to TRBJ2-4; no clear D gene. Deletions cut 5 bases from V and 7 bases from J, with 9 bases between. CDR1 is SGHTA, CDR2 FQGNSA, per germline. The CDR3 is 12 residues long.

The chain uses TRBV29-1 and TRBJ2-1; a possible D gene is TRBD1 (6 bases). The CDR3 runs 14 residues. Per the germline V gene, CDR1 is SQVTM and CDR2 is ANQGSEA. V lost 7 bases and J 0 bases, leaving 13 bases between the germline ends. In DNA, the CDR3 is TGCAGCGCCAGGACAGCCTACTCCTACAATGAGCAGTTCTTC. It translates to CSARTAYSYNEQFF.